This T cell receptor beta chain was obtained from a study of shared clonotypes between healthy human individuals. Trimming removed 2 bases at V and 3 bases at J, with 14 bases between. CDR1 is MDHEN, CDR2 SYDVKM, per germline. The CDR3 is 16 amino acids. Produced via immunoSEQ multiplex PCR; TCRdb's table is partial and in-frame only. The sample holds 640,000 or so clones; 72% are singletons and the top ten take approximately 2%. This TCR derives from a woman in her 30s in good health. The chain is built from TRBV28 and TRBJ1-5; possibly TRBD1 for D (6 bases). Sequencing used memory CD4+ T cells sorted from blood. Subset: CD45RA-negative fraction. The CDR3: CASSLRGGTFNQPQHF. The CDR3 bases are TGTGCCAGCAGTTTAAGGGGGGGGACATTCAATCAGCCCCAGCATTTT.